This section outlines one T cell receptor (beta chain) sequence together with its context. Repertoires were generated with immunoSEQ multiplex PCR, while TCRdb's copy carries only in-frame clones and drops some. The sample lists under 150,000 clones; about three quarters were seen once. The data are from a study of blood T cell repertoires in COVID-19. The study drew participants aged about 18 to 89 years from roughly 25 US areas. Sequences were obtained from PBMCs or T cells enriched from blood (not recorded which). The TCR was taken from a woman aged 45 to 65 who had recovered from COVID-19.

The CDR3 DNA follows: TGTGCCAGCAGCCACCCCGGGACAGGGGGCAACAATGAGCAGTTCTTC. Translation: CASSHPGTGGNNEQFF. The rearrangement uses TRBV7-8 and TRBJ2-1, with 12 bases matching TRBD1. The ends lost 5 bases at V and 5 bases at J; junction bases unmatched: 7. The CDR3 is 16 residues long. The germline CDR1 and CDR2 sequences are SGHVS and FQNEAQ.